Listed below are T cell receptor beta chains from one sample, sequenced in a study of cytomegalovirus exposure and HLA in healthy donors. Method: immunoSEQ multiplex PCR; TCRdb's copy keeps in-frame clones and lacks some. The sample carries about 95,000 clones, 75% to 90% recorded once. Material: PBMCs. Source of these receptors: a man younger than 30 in good health and CMV-seropositive. Each CDR3 is given with its conserved first and last residue. Only some rows state a clone size, as once, few, many or a class for expanded clones.

V gene	J gene	clone size	CDR3 length	CDR3 protein
TRBV11-2	TRBJ2-1	NA	14	CASSLGGGGGEQFF
TRBV7-3	TRBJ1-1	NA	14	CASKQGAPDTEAFF
TRBV28	TRBJ1-4	NA	15	CASSSPTGMGEKLFF
TRBV6-1	TRBJ2-1	once	15	CASSEYDRAPNEQFF
TRBV5-4	TRBJ2-5	NA	15	CASHPGQGVGETQYF
TRBV6-1	TRBJ2-1	NA	14	CASRGASSYNEQFF
TRBV6-5	TRBJ2-5	NA	11	CASSYAGTQYF
TRBV19	TRBJ1-1	NA	13	CASSIYRGTEAFF
TRBV18	TRBJ2-5	once	13	CASSPALQETQYF
TRBV19	TRBJ1-1	NA	15	CASSLPGHMNTEAFF
TRBV2	TRBJ2-1	NA	13	CASSDQLAGEQFF
TRBV28	TRBJ1-5	NA	16	CASSAGTGHRDQPQHF
TRBV11-2	TRBJ2-7	NA	13	CASSPGTNYEQYF
TRBV7-6	TRBJ2-7	few	18	CASSPGTSGPTVSYEQYF
TRBV6-6	TRBJ2-7	NA	14	CASSYSGQNYEQYF
TRBV11-2	TRBJ2-5	once	15	CASSSRTGPQETQYF
TRBV29-1	TRBJ1-1	NA	14	CSVDTDTAYTEAFF
TRBV28	TRBJ1-5	NA	16	CASNQEATAPSQPQHF
TRBV6-1	TRBJ1-2	NA	16	CASSGGDSSLYRGYTF
TRBV4-1	TRBJ2-7	NA	17	CASSRETSGISIYEQYF
TRBV18	TRBJ1-2	few	13	CASSPQGLEGYTF
TRBV5-1	TRBJ2-4	NA	14	CASSWDRGRNIQYF
TRBV28	TRBJ1-1	few	15	CASSLFTGVGTEAFF